This TCR beta chain was recovered during a study of CD4 T cells in relation to SARS-CoV-2 and coronaviruses. Whole-study findings and limits: Culture-expanded clones reflect memory recall rather than primary priming during culture.

As to this clone: Its target is not known.

Clones were sequenced by immunoSEQ multiplex PCR, and TCRdb holds only the in-frame ones, with some missing. The profile shows 60,000 to 65,000 clones, about 94% of them singletons. Looked up from germline, CDR1 is MDHEN and CDR2 is SYDVKM. V lost 3 bases to trimming and J lost 5 bases, with 13 bases between them. The CDR3 totals 14 residues. Before the COVID-19 pandemic, during about 2010-2019, CD4+ T cells were taken from unexposed donors. The chain joins TRBV28 to TRBJ2-5; D is uncertain. Sequencing was carried out using naive CD4+ T cells from PBMCs. Subset denoted: naive CD4+ T cells isolated by negative enrichment. This TCR was recovered from a human donor in good health. The CDR3: CASSLGSASETQYF. The CDR3, as DNA: TGTGCCAGCAGTTTGGGCAGCGCCTCGGAGACCCAGTACTTC.